Reported below is one T cell receptor (beta chain). V was clipped by 6 bases and J by 6 bases; unmatched bases: 14. The germline V gene has CDR1 SGHRS and CDR2 YFSETQ. The CDR3 has 16 residues. The sample belongs to a study of T cell responses to AZD1222 COVID-19 vaccine. The method was immunoSEQ multiplex PCR; TCRdb's version includes in-frame clones alone and lacks a portion of them. Here the sample spans tens of thousands of clones, roughly 89% being singletons. The receptor's source is an adult who received the AZD1222 COVID-19 vaccine. The sample consisted of peripheral blood, taken 28 days after the second AZD1222 dose. The J gene is TRBJ2-1, the V gene TRBV5-1, with TRBD1 matching over 8 bases. The CDR3, as DNA: TGCGCCAGCACCCTAAACCCAGGACAGGGTCTCAATGAGCAGTTCTTC. Translated: CASTLNPGQGLNEQFF.